The 9 T cell receptor beta chains given below trace back to one sample, sequenced in a study of sequential checkpoint blockade in melanoma. Treatment indicated: randomized to nivolumab then ipilimumab (arm A) or the reverse (arm B). Profiled with immunoSEQ multiplex PCR; TCRdb holds only in-frame clones, not every one. The sample lists some 21,000 clones, approximately 78% occurring once. Sample: CD8+ T cells sorted from blood (inferred from file names), taken from a patient given nivolumab and ipilimumab in sequence. The receptors derive from a human donor with melanoma.

The CDR3 nucleotides are TGTGCCAGCAGTGAGGGGGCGGGGGATAGCAATCAGCCCCAGCATTTT. This sequence encodes CASSEGAGDSNQPQHF. The rearrangement links TRBV6-1 to TRBJ1-5; weak D call: TRBD1 (6 bases). Trimming shortened V by 3 bases and J by 0 bases, and 12 bases separated the two germline ends. CDR3 size: 16 residues. The germline CDR1 and CDR2 sequences are MNHNS and SASEGT.

The gene calls are TRBV6-7 and TRBJ2-6; possible D gene TRBD1, 5 bases. TRBV6-7 is sorted into the ORF group, with uncertain function. V lost 0 bases and J 0 bases, leaving 12 bases between the germline ends. The CDR3 covers 18 residues. The CDR3 bases are TGTGCCAGCAGTTACTCGCTACAGGCCAGCTCTGGGGCCAACGTCCTGACTTTC. Protein: CASSYSLQASSGANVLTF.

The rearrangement links TRBV2 to TRBJ2-7; 8 bases match TRBD1. This CDR3 spans 15 amino acids. CDR1 is SNHLY and CDR2 is FYNNEI in the germline V gene. V dropped 7 bases and J dropped 5; count of bases not matched to a gene: 13. In DNA, the CDR3 is TGTGCCAGCATGTGGGAAGCAGGGGGCGTCGACGAGCAGTACTTC. It translates to CASMWEAGGVDEQYF.

The chain carries TRBV27 and TRBJ2-1; 7 bases line up with TRBD1. V lost 7 bases, J lost 9 bases, and 15 bases stayed unmatched. Per the germline V gene, CDR1 is MNHEY and CDR2 is SMNVEV (reference sequence). The CDR3 runs to 15 residues. The CDR3 DNA reads as TGTGCCAGCACCTTCCTTGGACAGGTGGAAACTGAGCAGTTCTTC. The encoded protein is CASTFLGQVETEQFF.

This rearrangement joins TRBV5-5 to TRBJ2-7; 12 bases line up with TRBD2. V gave up 3 bases and J gave up 2 bases; unmatched junction bases: 3. The germline gives CDR1 SGHKS, CDR2 YYEKEE (reference sequence). This CDR3 is 15 amino acids long. CDR3 in amino acids: CASSSWTSGAYEQYF. CDR3 sequence (DNA): TGTGCCAGCAGCTCCTGGACTAGCGGGGCCTACGAGCAGTACTTC. Looking up the rest from reference TRBV5-5 and TRBJ2-7 gives the full variable domain: DAGVTQSPTHLIKTRGQQVTLRCSPISGHKSVSWYQQVLGQGPQFIFQYYEKEERGRGNFPDRFSARQFPNYSSELNVNALLLGDSALYLCASSSWTSGAYEQYFGPGTRLTVT.

The V and J genes are TRBV9 and TRBJ2-7, with D possibly TRBD2 on 6 matching bases. The germline CDR1 and CDR2 sequences are SGDLS and YYNGEE. Between the trimmed V and J ends, which lost 3 bases and 5 bases, there was a span of 24 bases. The CDR3 consists of 17 residues. This CDR3 is CASSAPPGLAAEDEQYF. As DNA, the CDR3 is TGTGCCAGCAGCGCGCCTCCGGGACTCGCCGCTGAGGACGAGCAGTACTTC.

This chain links TRBV25-1 with TRBJ2-1, with 7 positions matching TRBD1. CDR1 is MGHDK, CDR2 SYGVNS, per germline. Germline trimming cut 2 bases from V and 8 bases from J; bases unmatched to any gene: 9. This CDR3 is built from 15 residues. CDR3 protein: CASSETGQVTDEQFF. CDR3 bases: TGTGCCAGCAGTGAAACCGGACAGGTCACGGATGAGCAGTTCTTC.

This clone appeared once. This rearrangement joins TRBV7-6 to TRBJ1-1; possible D gene TRBD1, 6 bases. Deletions cut 5 bases from V and 11 bases from J, with 21 bases between. The CDR3 totals 14 residues. Germline CDR1 is SGHVS and CDR2 is FNYEAQ. The CDR3 nucleotides are TGTGCCAGCAGCCCACGGGTGGGGGCCCTCGGGGCTTTCTTT. Its protein product is CASSPRVGALGAFF.

The gene calls are TRBV18 and TRBJ2-7, with 8 bases aligning to TRBD2. The CDR3 totals 15 residues. V was pared by 3 bases and J by 2 bases, with 6 bases of the junction left unmatched. Germline lookup yields CDR1 KGHSH and CDR2 LQKENI. Written as DNA, the CDR3 is TGTGCCAGCTCACCGTCCCGGGAGGGGGCCTACGAGCAGTACTTC. It yields the protein CASSPSREGAYEQYF. The complete variable domain, with remaining parts taken from reference TRBV18 and TRBJ2-7, reads NAGVMQNPRHLVRRRGQEARLRCSPMKGHSHVYWYRQLPEEGLKFMVYLQKENIIDESGMPKERFSAEFPKEGPSILRIQQVVRGDSAAYFCASSPSREGAYEQYFGPGTRLTVT.